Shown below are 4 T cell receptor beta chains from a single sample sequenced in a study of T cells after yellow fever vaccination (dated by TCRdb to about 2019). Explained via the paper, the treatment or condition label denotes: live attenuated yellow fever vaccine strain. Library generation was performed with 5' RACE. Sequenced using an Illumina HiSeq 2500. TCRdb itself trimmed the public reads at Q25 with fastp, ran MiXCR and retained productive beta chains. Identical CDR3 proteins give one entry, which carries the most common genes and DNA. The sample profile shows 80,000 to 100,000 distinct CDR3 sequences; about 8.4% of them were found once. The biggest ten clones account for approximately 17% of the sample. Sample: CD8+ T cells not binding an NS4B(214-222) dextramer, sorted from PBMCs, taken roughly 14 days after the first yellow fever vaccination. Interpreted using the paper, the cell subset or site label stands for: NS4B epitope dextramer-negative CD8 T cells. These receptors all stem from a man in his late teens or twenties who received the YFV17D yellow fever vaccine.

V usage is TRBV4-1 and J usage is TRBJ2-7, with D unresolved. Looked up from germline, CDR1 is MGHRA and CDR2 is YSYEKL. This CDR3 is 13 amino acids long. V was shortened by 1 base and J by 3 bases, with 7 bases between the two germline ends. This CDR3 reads CASSQATYYEQYF. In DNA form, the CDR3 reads TGCGCCAGCAGCCAAGCCACATACTACGAGCAGTACTTC.

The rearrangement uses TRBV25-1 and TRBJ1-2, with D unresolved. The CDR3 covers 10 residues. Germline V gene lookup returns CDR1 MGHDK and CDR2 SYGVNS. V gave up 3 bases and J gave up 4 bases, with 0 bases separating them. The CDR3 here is CASSDYGYTF. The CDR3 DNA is TGTGCCAGCAGTGACTATGGCTACACCTTC.

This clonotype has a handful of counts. This chain's CDR3 is CASSYAGGYNEQFF. CDR3 bases: TGTGCCAGCAGTTACGCGGGGGGGTACAATGAGCAGTTCTTC. The rearrangement uses TRBV6-2 or TRBV6-3 and TRBJ2-1, with 9 positions matching TRBD2. Trimming removed 2 bases from V and 4 bases from J; junction bases left unmatched: 0. Germline V gene sequence: CDR1 MNHEY, CDR2 SVGEGT. The CDR3 runs to 14 residues.

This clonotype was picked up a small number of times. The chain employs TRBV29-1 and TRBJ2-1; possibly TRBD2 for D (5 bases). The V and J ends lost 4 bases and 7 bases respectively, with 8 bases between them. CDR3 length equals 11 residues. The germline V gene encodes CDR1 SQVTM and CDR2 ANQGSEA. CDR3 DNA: TGCAGCGTTGTTGAGGGTAATGAGCAGTTCTTC. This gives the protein CSVVEGNEQFF.